This TCR beta chain was observed in a study of T cells in Graves' hyperthyroidism and ophthalmopathy. In the study overall: Peripheral blood samples were taken at initial diagnosis, prior to any treatment. Broader study findings: Blood held most thyroid clonotypes expanded above 0.001 frequency.

Amplification targeted TCR beta CDR3 regions from RNA transcripts. HTBI primers were used for first-round RT-PCR of the TCR CDR3. Each CDR3 protein is one row after TCRdb ran MiXCR on the multiplex PCR reads. The sample includes hundreds of thousands of distinct CDR3 sequences, 11% to 15% of them seen just once. A note on this clonotype: Antigen: not known.

The V gene's germline CDR1 is MNHNS and CDR2 SASEGT. CDR3 size: 14 residues. Diagnostic decisions used clinical symptoms, serum thyroxine and TRAb, thyroid ultrasound and orbital computed tomography. Sequenced sample: blood. The TCR originated in a man aged 50-60 years with Graves' ophthalmopathy. V usage is TRBV6-1 and J usage is TRBJ1-2; D remains ambiguous. CDR3 bases: TGTGTCACGAGAGAGTCCGGGCCCTCGAATGGCTACACCTTC. This translates into CVTRESGPSNGYTF.